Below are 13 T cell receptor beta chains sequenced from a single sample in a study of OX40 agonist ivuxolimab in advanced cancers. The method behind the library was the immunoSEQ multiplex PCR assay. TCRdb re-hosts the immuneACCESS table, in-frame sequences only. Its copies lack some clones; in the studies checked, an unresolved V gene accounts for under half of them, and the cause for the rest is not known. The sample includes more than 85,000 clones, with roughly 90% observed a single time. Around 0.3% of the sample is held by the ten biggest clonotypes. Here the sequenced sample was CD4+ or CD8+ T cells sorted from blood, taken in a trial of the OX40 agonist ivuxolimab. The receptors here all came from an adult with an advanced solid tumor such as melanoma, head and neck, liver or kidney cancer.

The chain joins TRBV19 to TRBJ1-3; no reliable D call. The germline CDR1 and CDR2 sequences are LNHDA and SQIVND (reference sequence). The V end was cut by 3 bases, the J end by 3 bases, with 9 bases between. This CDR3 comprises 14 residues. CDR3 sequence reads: CASSMKLYGNTIYF. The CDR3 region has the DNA TGTGCCAGTAGTATGAAACTGTATGGAAACACCATATATTTT.

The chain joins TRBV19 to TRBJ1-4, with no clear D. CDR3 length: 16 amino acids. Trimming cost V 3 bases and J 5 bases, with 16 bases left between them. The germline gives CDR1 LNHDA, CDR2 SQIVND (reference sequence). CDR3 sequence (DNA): TGTGCCAGTAGTATCCGGCAGGACCTCTACAATGAAAAACTGTTTTTT. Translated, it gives CASSIRQDLYNEKLFF.

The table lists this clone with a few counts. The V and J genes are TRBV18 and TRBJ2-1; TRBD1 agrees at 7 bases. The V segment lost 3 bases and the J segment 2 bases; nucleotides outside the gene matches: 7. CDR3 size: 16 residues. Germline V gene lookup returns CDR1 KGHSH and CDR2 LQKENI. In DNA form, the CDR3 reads TGTGCCAGCTCACCCGGAAACAGGGGCACCTACAATGAGCAGTTCTTC. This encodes CASSPGNRGTYNEQFF. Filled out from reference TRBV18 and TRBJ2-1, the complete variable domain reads NAGVMQNPRHLVRRRGQEARLRCSPMKGHSHVYWYRQLPEEGLKFMVYLQKENIIDESGMPKERFSAEFPKEGPSILRIQQVVRGDSAAYFCASSPGNRGTYNEQFFGPGTRLTVL.

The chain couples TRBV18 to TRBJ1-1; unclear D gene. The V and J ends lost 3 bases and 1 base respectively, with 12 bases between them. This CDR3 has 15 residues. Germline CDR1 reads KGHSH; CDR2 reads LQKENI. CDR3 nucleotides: TGTGCCAGCTCACCCGAGGGAGGTGGGAACACTGAAGCTTTCTTT. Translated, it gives CASSPEGGGNTEAFF.

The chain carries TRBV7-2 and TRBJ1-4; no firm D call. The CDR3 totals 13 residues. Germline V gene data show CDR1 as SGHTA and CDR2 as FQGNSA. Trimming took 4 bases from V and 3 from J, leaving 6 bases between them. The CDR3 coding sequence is TGTGCCAGCAGCTGGCCTCCTAATGAAAAACTGTTTTTT. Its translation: CASSWPPNEKLFF.

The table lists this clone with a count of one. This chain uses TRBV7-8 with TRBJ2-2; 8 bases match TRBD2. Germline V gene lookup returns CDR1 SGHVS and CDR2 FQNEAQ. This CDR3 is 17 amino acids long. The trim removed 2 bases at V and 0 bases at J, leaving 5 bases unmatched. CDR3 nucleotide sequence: TGTGCCAGCAGCTTACCATCGGGACTAGCGAACACCGGGGAGCTGTTTTTT. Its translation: CASSLPSGLANTGELFF.

The CDR3 loop is CASSFDRRTPYEQYF. In nucleotides, the CDR3 is TGTGCCAGCAGCTTCGACAGGAGAACCCCCTACGAGCAGTACTTC. V usage is TRBV11-2 and J usage is TRBJ2-7, with TRBD1 as a possible D gene (6 bases). The CDR3 is 15 amino acids. Between the trimmed V and J ends, which lost 3 bases and 2 bases, there was a span of 14 bases. Germline lookup yields CDR1 SGHAT and CDR2 FQNNGV. Full variable domain (missing parts from reference TRBV11-2 and TRBJ2-7): EAGVAQSPRYKIIEKRQSVAFWCNPISGHATLYWYQQILGQGPKLLIQFQNNGVVDDSQLPKDRFSAERLKGVDSTLKIQPAKLEDSAVYLCASSFDRRTPYEQYFGPGTRLTVT.

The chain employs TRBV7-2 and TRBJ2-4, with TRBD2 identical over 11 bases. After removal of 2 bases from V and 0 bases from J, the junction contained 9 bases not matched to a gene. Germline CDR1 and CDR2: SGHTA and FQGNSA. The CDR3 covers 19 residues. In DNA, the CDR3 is TGTGCCAGCAGCTTAACCCTAGCGGGAGGACCCCTAGCCAAAAACATTCAGTACTTC. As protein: CASSLTLAGGPLAKNIQYF. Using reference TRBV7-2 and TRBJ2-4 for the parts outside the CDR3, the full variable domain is GAGVSQSPSNKVTEKGKDVELRCDPISGHTALYWYRQSLGQGLEFLIYFQGNSAPDKSGLPSDRFSAERTGGSVSTLTIQRTQQEDSAVYLCASSLTLAGGPLAKNIQYFGAGTRLSVL.

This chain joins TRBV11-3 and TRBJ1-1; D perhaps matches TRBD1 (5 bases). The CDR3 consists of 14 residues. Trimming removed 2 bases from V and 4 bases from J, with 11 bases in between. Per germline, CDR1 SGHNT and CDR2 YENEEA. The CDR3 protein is CASSLRGWVTEAFF. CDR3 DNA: TGTGCCAGCAGCTTAAGGGGTTGGGTCACTGAAGCTTTCTTT.

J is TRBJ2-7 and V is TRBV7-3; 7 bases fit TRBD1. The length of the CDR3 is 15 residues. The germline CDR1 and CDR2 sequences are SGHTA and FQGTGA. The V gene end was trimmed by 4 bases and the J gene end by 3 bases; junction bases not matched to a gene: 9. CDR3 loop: CASSWGTGDYYEQYF. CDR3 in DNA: TGTGCCAGCAGCTGGGGCACAGGGGATTACTACGAGCAGTACTTC.

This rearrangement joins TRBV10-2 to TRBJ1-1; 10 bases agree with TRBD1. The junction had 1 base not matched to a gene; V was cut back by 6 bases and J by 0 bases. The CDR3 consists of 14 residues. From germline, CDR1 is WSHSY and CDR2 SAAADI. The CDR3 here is CASRGTGVNTEAFF. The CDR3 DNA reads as TGCGCCAGCAGGGGGACAGGGGTGAACACTGAAGCTTTCTTT.

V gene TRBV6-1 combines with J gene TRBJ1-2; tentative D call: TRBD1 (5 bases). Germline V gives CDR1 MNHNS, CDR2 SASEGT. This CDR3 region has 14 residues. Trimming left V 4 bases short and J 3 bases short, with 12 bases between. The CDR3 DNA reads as TGTGCCAGCAGTGCGCCCGGGACCTACTATGGCTACACCTTC. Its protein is CASSAPGTYYGYTF.

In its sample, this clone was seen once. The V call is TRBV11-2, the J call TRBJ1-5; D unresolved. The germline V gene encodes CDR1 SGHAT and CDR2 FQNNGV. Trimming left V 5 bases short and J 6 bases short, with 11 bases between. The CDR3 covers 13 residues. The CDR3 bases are TGTGCCAGCAGCCCTGCGGTAGGTCAGCCCCAGCATTTT. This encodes CASSPAVGQPQHF.